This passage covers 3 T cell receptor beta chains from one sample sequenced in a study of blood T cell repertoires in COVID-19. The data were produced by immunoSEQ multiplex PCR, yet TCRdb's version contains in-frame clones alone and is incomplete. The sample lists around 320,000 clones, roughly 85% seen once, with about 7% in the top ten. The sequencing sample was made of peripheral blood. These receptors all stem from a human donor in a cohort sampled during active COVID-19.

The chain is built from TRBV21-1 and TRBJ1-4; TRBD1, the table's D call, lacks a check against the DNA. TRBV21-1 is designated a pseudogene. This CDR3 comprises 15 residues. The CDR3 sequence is CASSEQGAVKEKLFF. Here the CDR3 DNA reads TGTGCCAGCAGCGAACAGGGGGCGGTTAAGGAAAAACTGTTTTTT.

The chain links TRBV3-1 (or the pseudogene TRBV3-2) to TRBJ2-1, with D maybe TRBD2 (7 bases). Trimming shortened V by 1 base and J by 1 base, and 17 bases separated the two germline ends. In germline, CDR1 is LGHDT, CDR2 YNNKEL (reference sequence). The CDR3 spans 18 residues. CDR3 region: CASSQVKRGGVSYNEQFF. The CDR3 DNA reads TGTGCCAGCAGCCAAGTTAAAAGGGGGGGGGTATCCTACAATGAGCAGTTCTTC.

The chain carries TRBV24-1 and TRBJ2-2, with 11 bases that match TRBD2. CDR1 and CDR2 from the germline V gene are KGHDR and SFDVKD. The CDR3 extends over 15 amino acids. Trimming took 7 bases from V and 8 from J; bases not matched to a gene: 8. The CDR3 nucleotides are TGTGCCACCAGAAATAGCGGGGGGGCAGGTGGGGAGCTGTTTTTT. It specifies CATRNSGGAGGELFF.